Listed here are 15 T cell receptor beta chains from one sample, sequenced in a study of blood T cells in healthy people across ages. Together with a sample-barcoded 5' primer, a J-beta primer mix was included in a second PCR lasting about 7 to 12 cycles. TCRdb used MiXCR to reprocess the 5' RACE reads, holding one entry per CDR3 protein. Among roughly 800,000 distinct CDR3 sequences listed, approximately 25% were seen once. These data are also associated with another study on T cells of mothers and their children.

The specimen was blood. The receptors here all came from a boy between 5 and 17 years old in good health.

The chain uses TRBV12-3 or TRBV12-4 and TRBJ2-1, with D unresolved. The CDR3 loop spans 16 amino acids. Trimming left V 6 bases short and J 7 bases short, with 22 bases between. The DNA for the CDR3 is TGTGCCAGCAGCCCGATCGATAGGCCAATGGTAAATGAGCAGTTCTTC. Translating gives CASSPIDRPMVNEQFF.

The sample holds a few counts of this clonotype. V gene TRBV5-1 combines with J gene TRBJ2-3; 11 bases are a match to TRBD2. Germline CDR1 reads SGHRS; CDR2 reads YFSETQ. Trimming removed 0 bases from V and 0 bases from J; junction bases left unmatched: 6. The CDR3 totals 18 residues. The CDR3 coding sequence is TGCGCCAGCAGCTTGGGCTGGACTAGCGGGTTTAGCACAGATACGCAGTATTTT. This codes for CASSLGWTSGFSTDTQYF.

This chain links TRBV27 with TRBJ2-1; possibly TRBD1 or TRBD2 for D (5 bases each). Germline V gives CDR1 MNHEY, CDR2 SMNVEV (reference sequence). The V end was cut by 2 bases, the J end by 7 bases, with 15 bases between. The length of the CDR3 is 15 residues. CDR3 sequence (DNA): TGTGCCAGCAGTTTAAGTTGGGACGCTGTTAATGAGCAGTTCTTC. It yields the protein CASSLSWDAVNEQFF.

The chain is built from TRBV5-1 and TRBJ2-1; a weak D match, TRBD2 (6 bases). The CDR3 is 14 amino acids. Germline V lookup: CDR1 SGHRS, CDR2 YFSETQ. Trimming removed 3 bases from V and 5 bases from J, with 12 bases in between. CDR3 sequence (DNA): TGCGCCAGCAGCTCAACGGGACTCCACAATGAGCAGTTCTTC. Translating it yields CASSSTGLHNEQFF. Looking up the rest from reference TRBV5-1 and TRBJ2-1 gives the full variable domain: KAGVTQTPRYLIKTRGQQVTLSCSPISGHRSVSWYQQTPGQGLQFLFEYFSETQRNKGNFPGRFSGRQFSNSRSEMNVSTLELGDSALYLCASSSTGLHNEQFFGPGTRLTVL.

The chain has TRBV7-9 and TRBJ1-4; 11 bases agree with TRBD1. The CDR3 extends over 17 amino acids. Per the germline V gene, CDR1 is SEHNR and CDR2 is FQNEAQ (reference sequence). J was trimmed by 6 bases and V by 5 bases; bases with no gene match: 11. CDR3 sequence (DNA): TGTGCCAGCAGCGTGGTCCCGGGACAGGGGGTTGATGAAAAACTGTTTTTT. As protein: CASSVVPGQGVDEKLFF.

CDR3 nucleotide sequence: TGTGCCAGCAGCCCTACCACTACTGCCCCCACAGATACGCAGTATTTT. Protein: CASSPTTTAPTDTQYF. The chain has TRBV3-1 and TRBJ2-3; the D is unclear. From germline, CDR1 is LGHDT and CDR2 YNNKEL (reference sequence). The CDR3 is made up of 16 amino acids. Trimming shortened V by 4 bases and J by 2 bases, and 16 bases separated the two germline ends.

The gene calls are TRBV14 and TRBJ2-2; D remains unclear. V was trimmed by 0 bases and J by 1 base, leaving 6 bases between them. The CDR3 covers 15 residues. Germline V gene lookup returns CDR1 SGHDN and CDR2 FVKESK. The CDR3 loop reads CASSQDHLNTGELFF. CDR3 DNA: TGTGCCAGCAGCCAAGATCACTTGAACACCGGGGAGCTGTTTTTT.

This clonotype turned up a few times. The chain has TRBV5-1 and TRBJ2-5, with D unresolved. The DNA end is more similar to TRBJ2-7, so the J call may be wrong. The germline CDR1 and CDR2 sequences are SGHRS and YFSETQ. This CDR3 has 14 residues. The CDR3 spells CASSSWTGTYEQYF. The CDR3 DNA reads TGCGCCAGCAGCTCCTGGACGGGTACCTACGAGCAGTACTTC.

The chain combines TRBV19 with TRBJ1-2; D call uncertain. The V end lost 7 bases, the J end lost 2 bases, and 14 bases lay between the germline ends. The CDR3 spans 14 residues. CDR1 and CDR2 from the germline V gene are LNHDA and SQIVND (reference sequence). CDR3 DNA: TGTGCCAGTACAACGAGGGCATCGAACTATGGCTACACCTTC. It codes for CASTTRASNYGYTF.

This chain connects TRBV6-6 to TRBJ2-4; the D gene is possibly TRBD2 (6 bases). V dropped 2 bases and J dropped 0 bases, with 8 bases sitting between them. Germline-derived CDR1 and CDR2 are MNHNY and SVGAGI (reference sequence). The CDR3 is 15 amino acids. CDR3 protein: CASSYVRGAKNIQYF. The CDR3 DNA sequence: TGTGCCAGCAGTTACGTGCGGGGAGCCAAAAACATTCAGTACTTC.

The CDR3 nucleotides read TGCAGCGTCGCCCCTCAGGGGATTGGAGGCTCCTACAATGAGCAGTTCTTC. This translates into CSVAPQGIGGSYNEQFF. The chain combines TRBV29-1 with TRBJ2-1; TRBD1 is a possible D gene (6 bases). V lost 6 bases and J lost 0, with 21 bases in between. Germline assignment: CDR1 SQVTM and CDR2 ANQGSEA. This CDR3 has 17 amino acids.

The V and J genes are TRBV28 and TRBJ1-5; TRBD1 matches 8 bases. Germline-derived CDR1 and CDR2 are MDHEN and SYDVKM. This CDR3 region has 13 residues. J lost 7 bases, V lost 9 bases, and 8 bases had no gene match. CDR3 in amino acids: CASYRGEGQPQHF. The DNA for the CDR3 is TGTGCCAGTTACAGGGGGGAGGGCCAGCCCCAGCATTTT.

This clonotype occurred a few times. The chain employs TRBV13 and TRBJ1-2, with D uncertain. CDR3 length: 14 amino acids. From germline, CDR1 is PRHDT and CDR2 FYEKMQ (reference sequence). V lost 0 bases to trimming and J lost 8 bases, with 13 bases between them. This CDR3 is CASSLGLTTNGYTF. DNA for the CDR3: TGTGCCAGCAGCTTAGGACTGACCACCAACGGCTACACCTTC.

This clonotype was observed a single time. The chain recombines TRBV4-2 with TRBJ2-2, with 8 bases fitting TRBD2. This CDR3 has 15 amino acids. CDR1 is LGHNA and CDR2 is YNFKEQ in the germline V gene. Losses at the gene ends were 5 bases for V and 3 bases for J; bases not matched to a gene: 5. The chain's CDR3 is CASSVAGCDTGELFF. In DNA, the CDR3 is TGTGCCAGCAGCGTAGCGGGGTGCGACACCGGGGAGCTGTTTTTT.

The chain combines TRBV7-6 with TRBJ1-4, with D maybe TRBD1 (5 bases). Germline loops: CDR1 SGHVS, CDR2 FNYEAQ. This CDR3 is built from 15 residues. The V end lost 4 bases, the J end lost 3 bases, and 12 bases lay between the germline ends. The CDR3: CASSSGRRANEKLFF. The CDR3 DNA sequence: TGTGCCAGCAGCTCAGGGCGGCGGGCTAATGAAAAACTGTTTTTT. Complete variable domain (other parts from reference TRBV7-6 and TRBJ1-4): GAGVSQSPRYKVTKRGQDVALRCDPISGHVSLYWYRQALGQGPEFLTYFNYEAQQDKSGLPNDRFSAERPEGSISTLTIQRTEQRDSAMYRCASSSGRRANEKLFFGSGTQLSVL.